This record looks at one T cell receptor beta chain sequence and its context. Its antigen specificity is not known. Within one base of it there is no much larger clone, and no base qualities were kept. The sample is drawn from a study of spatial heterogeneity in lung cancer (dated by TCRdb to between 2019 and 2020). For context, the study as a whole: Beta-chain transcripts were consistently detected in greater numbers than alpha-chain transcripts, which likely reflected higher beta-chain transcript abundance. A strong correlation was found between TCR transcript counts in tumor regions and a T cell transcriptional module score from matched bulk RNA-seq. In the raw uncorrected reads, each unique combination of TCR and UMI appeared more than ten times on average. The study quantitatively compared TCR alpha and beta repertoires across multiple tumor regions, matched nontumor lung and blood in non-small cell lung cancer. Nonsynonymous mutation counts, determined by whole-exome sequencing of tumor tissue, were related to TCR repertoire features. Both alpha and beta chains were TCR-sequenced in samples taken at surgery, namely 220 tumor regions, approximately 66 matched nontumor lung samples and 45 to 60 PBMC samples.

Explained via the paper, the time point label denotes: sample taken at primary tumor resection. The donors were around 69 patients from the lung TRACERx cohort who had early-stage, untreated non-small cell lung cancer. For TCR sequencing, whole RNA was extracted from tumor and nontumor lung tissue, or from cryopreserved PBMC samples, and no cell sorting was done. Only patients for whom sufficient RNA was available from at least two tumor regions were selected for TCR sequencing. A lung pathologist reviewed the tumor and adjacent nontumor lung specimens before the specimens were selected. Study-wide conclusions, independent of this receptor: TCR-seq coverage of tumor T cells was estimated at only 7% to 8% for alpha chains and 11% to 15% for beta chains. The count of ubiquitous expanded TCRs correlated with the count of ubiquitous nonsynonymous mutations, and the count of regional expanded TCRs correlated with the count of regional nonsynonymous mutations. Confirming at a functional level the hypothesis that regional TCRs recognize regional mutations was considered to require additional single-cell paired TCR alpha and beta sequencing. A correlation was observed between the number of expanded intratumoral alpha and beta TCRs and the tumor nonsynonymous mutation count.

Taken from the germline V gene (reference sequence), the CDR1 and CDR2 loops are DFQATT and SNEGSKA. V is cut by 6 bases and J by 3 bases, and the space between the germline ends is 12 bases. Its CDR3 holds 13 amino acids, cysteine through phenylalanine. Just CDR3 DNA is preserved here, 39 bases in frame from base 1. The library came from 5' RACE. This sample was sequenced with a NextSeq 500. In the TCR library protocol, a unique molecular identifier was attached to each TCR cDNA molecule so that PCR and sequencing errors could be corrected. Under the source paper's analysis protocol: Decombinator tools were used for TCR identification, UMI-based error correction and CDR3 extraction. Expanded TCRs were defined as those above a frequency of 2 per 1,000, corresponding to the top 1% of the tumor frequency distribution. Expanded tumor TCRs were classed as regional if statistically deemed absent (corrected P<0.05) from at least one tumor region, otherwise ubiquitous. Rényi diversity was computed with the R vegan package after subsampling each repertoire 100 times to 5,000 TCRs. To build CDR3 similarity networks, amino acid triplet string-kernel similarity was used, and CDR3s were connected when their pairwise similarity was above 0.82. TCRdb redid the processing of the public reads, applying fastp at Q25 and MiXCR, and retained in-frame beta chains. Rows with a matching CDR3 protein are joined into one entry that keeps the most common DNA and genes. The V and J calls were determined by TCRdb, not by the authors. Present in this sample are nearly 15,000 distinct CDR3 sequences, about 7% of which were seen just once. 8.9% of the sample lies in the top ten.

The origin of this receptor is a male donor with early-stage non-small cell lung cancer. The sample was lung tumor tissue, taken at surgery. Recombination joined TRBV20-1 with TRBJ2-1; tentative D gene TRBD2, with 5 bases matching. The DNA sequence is TGCAGTGCCAATGGAGGTTACTACAATGAGCAGTTCTTC. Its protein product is CSANGGYYNEQFF.